The 9 T cell receptor beta chains presented below share a single source sample, sequenced in a study of shared T cell receptors in the human thymus. Clones were sequenced by immunoSEQ multiplex PCR, and TCRdb holds only the in-frame ones, with some missing. Of approximately 660,000 clones listed, roughly 90% are singletons. The sample also formed part of further work on human thymus T cells.

The sample was thymocytes. These TCRs come from a boy under three years old with a congenital heart defect.

The chain is built from TRBV10-1 and TRBJ2-3; D is possibly TRBD1 (6 bases). The CDR3 length is 16 residues. Germline CDR1 reads WNHNN; CDR2 reads SYGVQD (reference sequence). The V and J ends lost 3 bases and 1 base respectively, with 14 bases between them. The CDR3 DNA is TGCGCCAGCAGTGAAACAGGGAGAGGTGGCACAGATACGCAGTATTTT. It specifies CASSETGRGGTDTQYF.

The V call is TRBV4-2, the J call TRBJ1-4; no definite D call. Germline CDR1 LGHNA, CDR2 YNFKEQ. Trimming cost V 0 bases and J 6 bases, with 14 bases left between them. The CDR3 has 16 residues. CDR3: CASSQDTSGDYEKLFF. CDR3 coding DNA: TGTGCCAGCAGCCAAGATACTAGCGGGGATTATGAAAAACTGTTTTTT.

This rearrangement joins TRBV10-1 to TRBJ2-7; 7 positions agree with TRBD1. Trimming at V came to 2 bases and at J to 9 bases, leaving 7 bases not matched to a gene. The CDR3 is 13 residues long. Germline V gene sequence: CDR1 WNHNN, CDR2 SYGVQD (reference sequence). Written as DNA, the CDR3 is TGCGCCAGCAGTGAGGACAGGAGACAGGGGCAGTACTTC. Translation: CASSEDRRQGQYF.

The chain joins TRBV7-2 to TRBJ2-1; a weak D match, TRBD2 (5 bases). V lost 5 bases, J lost 0 bases, and 20 bases lay in between. The germline V gene has CDR1 SGHTA and CDR2 FQGNSA. This CDR3 contains 18 residues. The CDR3 is CASSPPGGGVSSYNEQFF. The CDR3 nucleotides read TGTGCCAGCAGCCCCCCAGGTGGAGGCGTTAGCTCCTACAATGAGCAGTTCTTC.

The J gene is TRBJ2-3, the V gene TRBV6-5; 9 bases are a match to TRBD1. V shed 9 bases, J shed 4 bases, and the junction held 8 bases outside the gene matches. The CDR3 is 14 amino acids. Germline V gives CDR1 MNHEY, CDR2 SVGAGI. The CDR3 sequence: CASSRQGGADTQYF. The CDR3 nucleotides read TGTGCCAGTTCAAGACAGGGGGGAGCAGATACGCAGTATTTT.

Of note for this clone: One junction end does not reproduce the germline sequence, and a read error may be involved. The rearrangement joins TRBV28 to TRBJ2-7; the D gene is possibly TRBD1 (5 bases). Germline CDR1 reads MDHEN; CDR2 reads SYDVKM. The CDR3 has 13 residues. CDR3 sequence reads: CASTRQRSCEQYF. The CDR3 region has the DNA TGTGCCAGCACCCGACAGAGGTCCTGCGAGCAGTACTTC.

This chain links TRBV4-2 with TRBJ2-5; weak D call: TRBD2 (6 bases). The germline V gene has CDR1 LGHNA and CDR2 YNFKEQ. With 1 base removed from V and 1 base from J, the gap between germline ends came to 10 bases. The CDR3 spans 15 residues. For the CDR3, the DNA is TGTGCCAGCAGCCAAGGTACTAGCACCCAAGAGACCCAGTACTTC. It translates to CASSQGTSTQETQYF.

The chain has TRBV5-6 and TRBJ1-4, with a weak D call TRBD1 (5 bases). Germline V lookup: CDR1 SGHDT, CDR2 YYEEEE. Between the trimmed V and J ends, which lost 4 bases and 0 bases, there was a span of 13 bases. This CDR3 region has 16 residues. The CDR3 DNA sequence: TGTGCCAGCAGCACGAAACAGGTTGCAACTAATGAAAAACTGTTTTTT. It specifies CASSTKQVATNEKLFF.

V and J are TRBV2 and TRBJ2-7; 7 bases agree with TRBD1. The length of the CDR3 is 18 residues. The germline CDR1 and CDR2 sequences are SNHLY and FYNNEI. Unmatched junction bases numbered 16, after V lost 5 bases and J lost 0 bases. Written as DNA, the CDR3 is TGTGCCAGCAGTACCGCCTCCCCTGATAGGGACAGCTCCTACGAGCAGTACTTC. Translating it yields CASSTASPDRDSSYEQYF. Full variable domain (outside the CDR3, taken from reference TRBV2 and TRBJ2-7): EPEVTQTPSHQVTQMGQEVILRCVPISNHLYFYWYRQILGQKVEFLVSFYNNEISEKSEIFDDQFSVERPDGSNFTLKIRSTKLEDSAMYFCASSTASPDRDSSYEQYFGPGTRLTVT.